This T cell receptor beta chain was sequenced during a study of blood T cell repertoires in COVID-19. Study at large: Samples representing acute and convalescent COVID-19 were sourced from the United States, Italy and Spain.

The CDR3 has 18 amino acids. Looked up from germline, CDR1 is MNHNS and CDR2 is SASEGT. Trimming took 2 bases from V and 0 from J; bases not matched to a gene: 6. Libraries were prepared by immunoSEQ multiplex PCR; TCRdb keeps only in-frame clonotypes and omits some of them. The data contain about 370,000 clones, around 92% of them singletons. The clonotype was recovered from a woman aged 30 to 39 with COVID-19, enrolled during active disease. This chain joins TRBV6-1 and TRBJ2-2, with 10 bases identical to TRBD2. Material: peripheral blood. The CDR3 DNA follows: TGTGCCAGCAGTGAACCTGCGCTAGCGGGAGCGAACACCGGGGAGCTGTTTTTT. Translating it yields CASSEPALAGANTGELFF.